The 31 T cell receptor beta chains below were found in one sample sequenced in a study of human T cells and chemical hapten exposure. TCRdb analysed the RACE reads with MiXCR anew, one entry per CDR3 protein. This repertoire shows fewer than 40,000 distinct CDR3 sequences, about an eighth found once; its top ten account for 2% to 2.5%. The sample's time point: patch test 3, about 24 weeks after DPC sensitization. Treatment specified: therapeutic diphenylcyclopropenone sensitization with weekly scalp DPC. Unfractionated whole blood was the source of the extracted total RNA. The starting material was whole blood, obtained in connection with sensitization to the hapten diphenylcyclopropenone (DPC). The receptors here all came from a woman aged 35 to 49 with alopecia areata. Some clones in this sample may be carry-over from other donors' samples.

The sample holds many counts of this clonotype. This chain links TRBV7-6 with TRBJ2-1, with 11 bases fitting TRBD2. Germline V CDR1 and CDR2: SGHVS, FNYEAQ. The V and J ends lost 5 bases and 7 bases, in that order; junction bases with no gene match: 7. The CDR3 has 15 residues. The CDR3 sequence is CASSPTSGSWNEQFF. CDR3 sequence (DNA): TGTGCCAGCAGCCCCACTAGCGGGAGTTGGAATGAGCAGTTCTTC.

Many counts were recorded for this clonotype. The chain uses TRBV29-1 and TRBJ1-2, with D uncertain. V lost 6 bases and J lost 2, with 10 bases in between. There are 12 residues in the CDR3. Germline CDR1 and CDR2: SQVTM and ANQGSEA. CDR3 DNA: TGCAGCGTCCGGTCGGCCAACTATGGCTACACCTTC. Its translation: CSVRSANYGYTF.

The CDR3 is CASSHQGTGEQYF. The CDR3 region has the DNA TGTGCCAGCAGCCACCAGGGTACGGGGGAGCAGTACTTC. The gene calls are TRBV3-1 and TRBJ2-7; D could derive from TRBD1 or TRBD2 (5 bases each). Deletions cut 3 bases from V and 7 bases from J, with 13 bases between. CDR1 and CDR2 (germline): LGHDT, YNNKEL (reference sequence). This CDR3 has 13 residues.

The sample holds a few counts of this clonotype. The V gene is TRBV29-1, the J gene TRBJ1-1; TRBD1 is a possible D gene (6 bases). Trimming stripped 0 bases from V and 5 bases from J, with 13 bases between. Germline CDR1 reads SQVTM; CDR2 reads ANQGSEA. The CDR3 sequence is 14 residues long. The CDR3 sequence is CSVEEDRGTTEAFF. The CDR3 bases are TGCAGCGTTGAAGAGGACAGAGGAACAACTGAAGCTTTCTTT.

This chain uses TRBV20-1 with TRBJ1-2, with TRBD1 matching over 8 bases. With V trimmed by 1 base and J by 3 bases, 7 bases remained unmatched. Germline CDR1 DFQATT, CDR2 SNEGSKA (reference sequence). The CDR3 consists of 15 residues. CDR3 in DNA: TGCAGTGCTAGAGCTCTTGGACAGGGAGACTATGGCTACACCTTC. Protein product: CSARALGQGDYGYTF.

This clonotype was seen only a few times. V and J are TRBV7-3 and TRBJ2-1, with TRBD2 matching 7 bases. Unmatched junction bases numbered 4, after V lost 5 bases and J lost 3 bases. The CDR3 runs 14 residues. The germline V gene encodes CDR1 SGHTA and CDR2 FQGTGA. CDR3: CASSRTGGYNEQFF. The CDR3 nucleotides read TGTGCCAGCAGCAGAACGGGGGGCTACAATGAGCAGTTCTTC.

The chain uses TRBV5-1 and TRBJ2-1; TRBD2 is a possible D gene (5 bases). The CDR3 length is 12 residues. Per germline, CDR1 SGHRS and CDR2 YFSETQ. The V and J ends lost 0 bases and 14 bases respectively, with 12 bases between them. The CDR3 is CASSLAGEREFF. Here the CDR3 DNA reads TGCGCCAGCAGCTTGGCTGGGGAGAGGGAGTTCTTC.

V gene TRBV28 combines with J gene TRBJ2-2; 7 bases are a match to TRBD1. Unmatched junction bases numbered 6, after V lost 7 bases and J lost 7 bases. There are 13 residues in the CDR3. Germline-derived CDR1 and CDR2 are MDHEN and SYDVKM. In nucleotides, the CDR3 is TGTGCCAGCACCGGACAGGTCCACGGGGAGCTGTTTTTT. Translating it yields CASTGQVHGELFF.

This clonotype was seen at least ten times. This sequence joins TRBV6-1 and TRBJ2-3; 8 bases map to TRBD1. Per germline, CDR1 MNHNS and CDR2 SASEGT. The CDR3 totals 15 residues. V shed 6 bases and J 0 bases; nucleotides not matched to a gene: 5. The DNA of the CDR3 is TGTGCCAGCAGCGCCAACAGGGGGAGCACAGATACGCAGTATTTT. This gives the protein CASSANRGSTDTQYF.

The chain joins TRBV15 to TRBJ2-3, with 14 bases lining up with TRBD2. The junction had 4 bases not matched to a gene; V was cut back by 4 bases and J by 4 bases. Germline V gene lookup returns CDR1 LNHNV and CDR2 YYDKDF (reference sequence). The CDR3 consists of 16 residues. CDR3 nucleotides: TGTGCCACCAGCAAAAGACTAGCGGGAGGGGCAGATACGCAGTATTTT. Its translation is CATSKRLAGGADTQYF. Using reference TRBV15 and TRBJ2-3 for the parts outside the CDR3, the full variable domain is DAMVIQNPRYQVTQFGKPVTLSCSQTLNHNVMYWYQQKSSQAPKLLFHYYDKDFNNEADTPDNFQSRRPNTSFCFLDIRSPGLGDTAMYLCATSKRLAGGADTQYFGPGTRLTVL.

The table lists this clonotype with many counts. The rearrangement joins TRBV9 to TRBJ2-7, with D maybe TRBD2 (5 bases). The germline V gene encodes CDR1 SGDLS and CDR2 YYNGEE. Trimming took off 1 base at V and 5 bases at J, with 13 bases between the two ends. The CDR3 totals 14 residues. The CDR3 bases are TGTGCCAGCAGCGTAAGTCCATTGAGGGACGAGCAGTACTTC. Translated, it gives CASSVSPLRDEQYF.

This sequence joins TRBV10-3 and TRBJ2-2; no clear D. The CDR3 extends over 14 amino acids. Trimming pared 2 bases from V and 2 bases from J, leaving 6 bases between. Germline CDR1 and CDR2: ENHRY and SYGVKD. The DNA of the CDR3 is TGTGCCATCAGTGAGGTGCCAAACACCGGGGAGCTGTTTTTT. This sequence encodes CAISEVPNTGELFF.

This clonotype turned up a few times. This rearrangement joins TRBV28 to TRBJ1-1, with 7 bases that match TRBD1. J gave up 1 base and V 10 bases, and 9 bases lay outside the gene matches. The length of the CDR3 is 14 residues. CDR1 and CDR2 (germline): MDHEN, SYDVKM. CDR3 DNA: TGTGCCACCAAGCTGGGACAGCGGAACACTGAAGCTTTCTTT. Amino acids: CATKLGQRNTEAFF.

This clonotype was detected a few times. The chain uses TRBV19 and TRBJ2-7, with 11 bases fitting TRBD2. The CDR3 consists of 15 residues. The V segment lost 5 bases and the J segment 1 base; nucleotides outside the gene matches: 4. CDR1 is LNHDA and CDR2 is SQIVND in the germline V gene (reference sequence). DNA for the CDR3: TGTGCCAGTAGTCCGGGACTAGCGGTTTCCTACGAGCAGTACTTC. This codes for CASSPGLAVSYEQYF.

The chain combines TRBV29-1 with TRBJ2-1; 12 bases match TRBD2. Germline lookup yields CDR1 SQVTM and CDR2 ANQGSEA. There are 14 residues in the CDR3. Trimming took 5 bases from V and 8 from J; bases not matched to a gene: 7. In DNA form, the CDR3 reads TGCAGCGTTCGACTAGCGGGAGTCTCCCATGAGCAGTTCTTC. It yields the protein CSVRLAGVSHEQFF.

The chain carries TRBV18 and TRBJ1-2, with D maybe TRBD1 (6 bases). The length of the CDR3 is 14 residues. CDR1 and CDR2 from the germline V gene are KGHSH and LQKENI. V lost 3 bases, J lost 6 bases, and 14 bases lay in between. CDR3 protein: CASSPPGARDGYTF. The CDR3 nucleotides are TGTGCCAGCTCACCCCCGGGGGCCCGCGATGGCTACACCTTC.

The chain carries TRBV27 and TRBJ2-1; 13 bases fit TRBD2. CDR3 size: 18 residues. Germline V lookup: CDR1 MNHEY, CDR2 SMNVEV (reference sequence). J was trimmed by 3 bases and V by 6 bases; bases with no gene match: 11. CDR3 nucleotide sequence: TGTGCCAGCAGCAGAAGGACTAGCGGGGGTCCCAACTACAATGAGCAGTTCTTC. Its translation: CASSRRTSGGPNYNEQFF.

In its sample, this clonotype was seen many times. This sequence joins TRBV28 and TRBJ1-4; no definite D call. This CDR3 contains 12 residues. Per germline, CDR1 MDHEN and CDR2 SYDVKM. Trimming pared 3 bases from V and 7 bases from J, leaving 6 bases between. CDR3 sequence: CASSLPAEKLFF. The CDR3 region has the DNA TGTGCCAGCAGTTTGCCAGCTGAAAAACTGTTTTTT.

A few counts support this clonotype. CDR3 coding DNA: TGTGCCAGCAGTCCTACCGCCTACGAGCAGTACTTC. Translation gives CASSPTAYEQYF. The J gene is TRBJ2-7, the V gene TRBV28; D is unresolved. V lost 5 bases to trimming and J lost 2 bases, with 7 bases between them. The CDR3 loop spans 12 amino acids. Per the germline V gene, CDR1 is MDHEN and CDR2 is SYDVKM.

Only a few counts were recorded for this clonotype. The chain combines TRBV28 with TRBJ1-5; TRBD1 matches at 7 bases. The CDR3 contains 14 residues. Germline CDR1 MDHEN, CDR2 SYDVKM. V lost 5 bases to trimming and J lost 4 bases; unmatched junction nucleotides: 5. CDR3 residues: CASSITQGNQPQHF. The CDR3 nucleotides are TGTGCCAGCAGTATCACACAGGGGAATCAGCCCCAGCATTTT.

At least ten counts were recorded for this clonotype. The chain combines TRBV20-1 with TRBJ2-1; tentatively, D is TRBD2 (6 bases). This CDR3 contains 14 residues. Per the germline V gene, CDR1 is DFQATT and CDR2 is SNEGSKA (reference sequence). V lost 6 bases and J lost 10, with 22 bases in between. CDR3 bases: TGCAGTGCCCTAAGGACGACCGTCGCGGGAGAGCAGTTCTTC. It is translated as CSALRTTVAGEQFF.

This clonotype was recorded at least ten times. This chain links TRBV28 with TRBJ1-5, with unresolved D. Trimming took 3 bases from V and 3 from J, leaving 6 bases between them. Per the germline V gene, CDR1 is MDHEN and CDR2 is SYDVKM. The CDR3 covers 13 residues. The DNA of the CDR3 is TGTGCCAGCAGTTTCCCTAACAATCAGCCCCAGCATTTT. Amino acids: CASSFPNNQPQHF.

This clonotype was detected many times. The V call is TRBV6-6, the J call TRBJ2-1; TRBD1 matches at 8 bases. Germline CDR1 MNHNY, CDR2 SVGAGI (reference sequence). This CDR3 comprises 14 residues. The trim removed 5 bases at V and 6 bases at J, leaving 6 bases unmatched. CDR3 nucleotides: TGTGCCAGCAGTGCGGGACAGGCGTTCAATGAGCAGTTCTTC. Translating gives CASSAGQAFNEQFF.

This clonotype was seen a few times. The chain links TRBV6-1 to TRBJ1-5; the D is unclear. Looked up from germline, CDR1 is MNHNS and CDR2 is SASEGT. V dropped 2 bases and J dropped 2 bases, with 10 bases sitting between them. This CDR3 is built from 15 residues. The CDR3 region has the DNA TGTGCCAGCAGTGAACTGGTTACTGGCAATCAGCCCCAGCATTTT. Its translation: CASSELVTGNQPQHF.

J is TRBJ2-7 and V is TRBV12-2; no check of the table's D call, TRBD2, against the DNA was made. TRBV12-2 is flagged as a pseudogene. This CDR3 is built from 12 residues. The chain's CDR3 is CASLPQTYEQYF. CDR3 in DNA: TGTGCAAGTCTCCCTCAGACCTACGAGCAGTACTTC.

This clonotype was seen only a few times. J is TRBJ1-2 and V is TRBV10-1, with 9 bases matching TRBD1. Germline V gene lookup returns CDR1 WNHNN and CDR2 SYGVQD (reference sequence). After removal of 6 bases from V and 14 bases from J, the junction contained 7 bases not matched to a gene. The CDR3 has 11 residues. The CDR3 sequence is CASRKETGGTF. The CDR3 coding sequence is TGCGCCAGCAGAAAGGAGACAGGGGGAACCTTC.

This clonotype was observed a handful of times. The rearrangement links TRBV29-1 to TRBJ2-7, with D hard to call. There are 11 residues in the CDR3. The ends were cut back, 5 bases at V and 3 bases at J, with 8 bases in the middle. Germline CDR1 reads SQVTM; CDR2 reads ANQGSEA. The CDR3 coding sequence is TGCAGCGTTTCCGAGAGCTACGAGCAGTACTTC. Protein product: CSVSESYEQYF.

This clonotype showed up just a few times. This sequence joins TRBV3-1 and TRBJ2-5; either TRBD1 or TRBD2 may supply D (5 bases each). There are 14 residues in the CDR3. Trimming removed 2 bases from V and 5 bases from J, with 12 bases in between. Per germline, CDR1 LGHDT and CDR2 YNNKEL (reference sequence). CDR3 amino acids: CASSQRGTVETQYF. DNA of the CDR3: TGTGCCAGCAGCCAAAGAGGGACGGTTGAGACCCAGTACTTC.

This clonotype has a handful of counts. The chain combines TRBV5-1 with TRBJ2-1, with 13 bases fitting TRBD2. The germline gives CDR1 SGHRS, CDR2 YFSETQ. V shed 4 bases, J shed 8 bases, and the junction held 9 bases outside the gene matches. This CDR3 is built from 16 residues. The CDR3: CASSPRTSGGPDEQFF. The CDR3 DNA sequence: TGCGCCAGCAGCCCGCGGACTAGCGGGGGTCCAGATGAGCAGTTCTTC.

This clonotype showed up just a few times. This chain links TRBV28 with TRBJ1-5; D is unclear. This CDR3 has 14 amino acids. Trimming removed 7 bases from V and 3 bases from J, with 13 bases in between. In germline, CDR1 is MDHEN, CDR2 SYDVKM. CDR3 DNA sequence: TGTGCCAGCAATCCCCAGACCGCCAATCAGCCCCAGCATTTT. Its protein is CASNPQTANQPQHF.

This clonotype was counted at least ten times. Here the CDR3 reads CSATTDRGNEKLFF. For the CDR3, the DNA is TGCAGTGCTACAACTGACAGGGGTAATGAAAAACTGTTTTTT. The chain carries TRBV20-1 and TRBJ1-4; 8 bases align to TRBD1. Per the germline V gene, CDR1 is DFQATT and CDR2 is SNEGSKA (reference sequence). The CDR3 runs 14 residues. V lost 4 bases and J lost 4; bases outside the gene matches: 5.